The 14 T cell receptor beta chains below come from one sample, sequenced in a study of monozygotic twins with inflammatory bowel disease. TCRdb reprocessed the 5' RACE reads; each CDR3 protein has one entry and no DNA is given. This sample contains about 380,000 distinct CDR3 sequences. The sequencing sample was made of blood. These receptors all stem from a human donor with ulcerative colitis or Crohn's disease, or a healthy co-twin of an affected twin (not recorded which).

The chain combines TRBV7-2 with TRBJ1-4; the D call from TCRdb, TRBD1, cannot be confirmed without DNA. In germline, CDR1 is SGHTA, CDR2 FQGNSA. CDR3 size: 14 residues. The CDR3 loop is CASSFGQGAEKLFF.

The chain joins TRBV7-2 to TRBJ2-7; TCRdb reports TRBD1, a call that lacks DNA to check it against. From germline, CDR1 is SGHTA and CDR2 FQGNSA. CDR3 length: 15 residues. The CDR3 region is CASSSTSRRPSEQYF.

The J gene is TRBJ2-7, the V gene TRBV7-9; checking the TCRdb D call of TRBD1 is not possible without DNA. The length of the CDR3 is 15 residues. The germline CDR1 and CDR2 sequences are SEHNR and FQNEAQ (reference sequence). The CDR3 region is CASSLYEGVSYEQYF. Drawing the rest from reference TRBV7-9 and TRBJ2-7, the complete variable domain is DTGVSQNPRHKITKRGQNVTFRCDPISEHNRLYWYRQTLGQGPEFLTYFQNEAQLEKSRLLSDRFSAERPKGSFSTLEIQRTEQGDSAMYLCASSLYEGVSYEQYFGPGTRLTVT.

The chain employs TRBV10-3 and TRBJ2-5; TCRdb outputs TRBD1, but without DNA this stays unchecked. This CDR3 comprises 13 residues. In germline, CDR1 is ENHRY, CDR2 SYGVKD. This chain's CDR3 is CAISTGRQETQYF.

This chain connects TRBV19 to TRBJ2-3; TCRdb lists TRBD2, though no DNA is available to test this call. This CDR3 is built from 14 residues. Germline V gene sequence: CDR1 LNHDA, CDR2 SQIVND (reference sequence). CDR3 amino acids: CASSTGLFTDTQYF.

The CDR3 sequence: CASSDRFTYEQYF. V gene TRBV2 combines with J gene TRBJ2-7. Germline CDR1 SNHLY, CDR2 FYNNEI. The CDR3 totals 13 residues.

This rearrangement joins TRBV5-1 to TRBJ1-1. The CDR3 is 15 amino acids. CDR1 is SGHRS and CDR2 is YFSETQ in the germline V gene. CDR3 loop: CASSLIGTADTEAFF.

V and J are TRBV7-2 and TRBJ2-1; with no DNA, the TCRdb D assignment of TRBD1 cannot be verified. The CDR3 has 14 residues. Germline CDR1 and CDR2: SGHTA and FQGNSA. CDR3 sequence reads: CASRFAGGRDEQFF.

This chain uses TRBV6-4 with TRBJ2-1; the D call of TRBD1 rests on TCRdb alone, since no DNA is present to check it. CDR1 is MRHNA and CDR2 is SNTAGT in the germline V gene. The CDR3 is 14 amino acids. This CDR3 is CASSGQRGLGEQFF.

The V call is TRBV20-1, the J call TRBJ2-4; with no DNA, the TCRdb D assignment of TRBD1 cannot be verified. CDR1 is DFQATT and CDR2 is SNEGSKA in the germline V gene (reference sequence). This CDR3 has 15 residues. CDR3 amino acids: CSARDPGLVKNIQYF.

CDR3 region: CAWRVFGEQYF. This chain joins TRBV30 and TRBJ2-7. This CDR3 is built from 11 residues. The germline CDR1 and CDR2 sequences are GTSNPN and SVGIG (reference sequence). The entire variable domain, with the rest obtained from reference TRBV30 and TRBJ2-7, is as follows: SQTIHQWPATLVQPVGSPLSLECTVEGTSNPNLYWYRQAAGRGLQLLFYSVGIGQISSEVPQNLSASRPQDRQFILSSKKLLLSDSGFYLCAWRVFGEQYFGPGTRLTVT.

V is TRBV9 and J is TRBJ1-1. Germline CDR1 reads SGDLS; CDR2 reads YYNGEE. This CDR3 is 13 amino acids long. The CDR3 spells CASSVVLHTEAFF.

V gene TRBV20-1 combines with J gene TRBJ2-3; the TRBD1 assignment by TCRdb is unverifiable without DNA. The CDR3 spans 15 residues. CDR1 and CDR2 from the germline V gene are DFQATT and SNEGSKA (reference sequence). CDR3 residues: CSAIDRGLGTDTQYF.

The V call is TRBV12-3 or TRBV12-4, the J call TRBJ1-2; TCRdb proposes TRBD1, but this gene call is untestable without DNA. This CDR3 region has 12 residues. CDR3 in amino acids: CASSGQGGGYTF.